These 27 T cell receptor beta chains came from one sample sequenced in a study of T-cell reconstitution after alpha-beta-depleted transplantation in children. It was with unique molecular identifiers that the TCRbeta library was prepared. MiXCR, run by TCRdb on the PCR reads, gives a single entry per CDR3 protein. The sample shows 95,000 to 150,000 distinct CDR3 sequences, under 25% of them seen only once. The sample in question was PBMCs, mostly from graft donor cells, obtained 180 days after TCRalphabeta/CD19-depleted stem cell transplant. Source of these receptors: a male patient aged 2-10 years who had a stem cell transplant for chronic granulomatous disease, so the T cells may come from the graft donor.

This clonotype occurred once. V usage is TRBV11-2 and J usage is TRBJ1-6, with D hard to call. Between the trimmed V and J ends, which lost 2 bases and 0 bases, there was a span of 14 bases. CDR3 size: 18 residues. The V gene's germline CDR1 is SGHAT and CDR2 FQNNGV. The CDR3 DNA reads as TGTGCCAGCAGCTTATTTCCAGGCCAAAGCTCCTATAATTCACCCCTCCACTTT. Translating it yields CASSLFPGQSSYNSPLHF.

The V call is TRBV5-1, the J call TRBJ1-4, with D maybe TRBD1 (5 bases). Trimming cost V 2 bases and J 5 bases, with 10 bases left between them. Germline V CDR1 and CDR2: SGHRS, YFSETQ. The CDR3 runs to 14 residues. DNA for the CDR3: TGCGCCAGCAGCTTCGGGGGGAGCAATGAAAAACTGTTTTTT. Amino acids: CASSFGGSNEKLFF.

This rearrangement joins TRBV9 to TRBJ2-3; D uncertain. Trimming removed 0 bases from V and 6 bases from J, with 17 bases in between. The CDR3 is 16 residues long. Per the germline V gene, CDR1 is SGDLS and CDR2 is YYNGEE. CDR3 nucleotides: TGTGCCAGCAGCGTAGAGCAGGCCCCTATGAGGGATACGCAGTATTTT. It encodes CASSVEQAPMRDTQYF.

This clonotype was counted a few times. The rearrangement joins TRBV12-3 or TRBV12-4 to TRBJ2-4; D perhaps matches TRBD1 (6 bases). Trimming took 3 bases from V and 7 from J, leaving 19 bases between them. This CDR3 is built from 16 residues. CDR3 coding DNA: TGTGCCAGCAGTTTTTTTGGCGGGCAGGGGTTGAACATTCAGTACTTC. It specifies CASSFFGGQGLNIQYF.

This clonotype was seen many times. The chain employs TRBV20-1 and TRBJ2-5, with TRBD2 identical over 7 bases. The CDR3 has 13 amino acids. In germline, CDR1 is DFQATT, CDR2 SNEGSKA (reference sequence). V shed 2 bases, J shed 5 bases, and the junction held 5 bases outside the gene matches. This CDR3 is CSARSSGGETQYF. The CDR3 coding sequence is TGCAGTGCTAGATCGTCCGGGGGGGAGACCCAGTACTTC.

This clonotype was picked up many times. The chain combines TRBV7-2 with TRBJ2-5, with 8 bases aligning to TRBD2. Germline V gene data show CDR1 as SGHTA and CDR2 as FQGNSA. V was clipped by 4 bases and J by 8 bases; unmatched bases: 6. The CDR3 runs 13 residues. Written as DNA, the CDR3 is TGTGCCAGCAGCTCAAGCGGGGGCCGCACCCAGTACTTC. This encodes CASSSSGGRTQYF.

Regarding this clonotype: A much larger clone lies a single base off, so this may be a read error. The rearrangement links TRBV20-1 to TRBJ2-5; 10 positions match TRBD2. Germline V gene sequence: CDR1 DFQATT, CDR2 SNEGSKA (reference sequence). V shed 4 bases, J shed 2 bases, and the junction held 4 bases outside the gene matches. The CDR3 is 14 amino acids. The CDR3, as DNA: TGCAGTGCTACCCCGACTAGCGGGCAAGAGACCCAGTACTTC. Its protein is CSATPTSGQETQYF.

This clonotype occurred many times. The CDR3 is CASSYYDRESSPLHF. In nucleotides, the CDR3 is TGTGCCAGCAGTTACTACGACAGGGAAAGCTCACCCCTCCACTTT. This chain links TRBV6-5 with TRBJ1-6; 7 bases are a match to TRBD1. With V trimmed by 1 base and J by 10 bases, 7 bases remained unmatched. In germline, CDR1 is MNHEY, CDR2 SVGAGI. The CDR3 has 15 amino acids.

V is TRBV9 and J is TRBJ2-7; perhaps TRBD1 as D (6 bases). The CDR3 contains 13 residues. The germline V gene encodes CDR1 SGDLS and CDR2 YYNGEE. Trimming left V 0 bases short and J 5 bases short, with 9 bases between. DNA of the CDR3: TGTGCCAGCAGCGTAGTAGGGGGAGACGAGCAGTACTTC. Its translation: CASSVVGGDEQYF.

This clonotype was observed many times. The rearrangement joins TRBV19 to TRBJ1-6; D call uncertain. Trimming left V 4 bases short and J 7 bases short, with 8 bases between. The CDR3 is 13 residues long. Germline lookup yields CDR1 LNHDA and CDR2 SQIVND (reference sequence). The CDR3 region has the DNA TGTGCCAGTAGTACAGGCCGGAATTCACCCCTCCACTTT. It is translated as CASSTGRNSPLHF.

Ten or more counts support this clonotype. DNA of the CDR3: TGTGCCAGCAGTTTCAATAGCGGGAGCTGGCAGTACTTC. Translating it yields CASSFNSGSWQYF. This chain connects TRBV12-3 or TRBV12-4 to TRBJ2-7; 9 nucleotides line up with TRBD2. V dropped 3 bases and J dropped 9; count of bases not matched to a gene: 6. The CDR3 covers 13 residues.

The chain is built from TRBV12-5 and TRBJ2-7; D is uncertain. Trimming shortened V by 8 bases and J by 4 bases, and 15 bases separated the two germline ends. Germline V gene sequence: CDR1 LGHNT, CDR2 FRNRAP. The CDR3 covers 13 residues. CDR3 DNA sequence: TGTGCTAGTAATGTCGGGCAACTGTACGAGCAGTACTTC. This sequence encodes CASNVGQLYEQYF.

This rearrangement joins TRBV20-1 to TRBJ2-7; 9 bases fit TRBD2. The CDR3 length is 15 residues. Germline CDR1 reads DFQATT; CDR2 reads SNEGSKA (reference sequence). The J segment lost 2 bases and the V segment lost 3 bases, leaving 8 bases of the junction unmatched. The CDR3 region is CSASGLAGNTYEQYF. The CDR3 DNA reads TGCAGTGCTAGTGGGCTAGCGGGGAATACCTACGAGCAGTACTTC.

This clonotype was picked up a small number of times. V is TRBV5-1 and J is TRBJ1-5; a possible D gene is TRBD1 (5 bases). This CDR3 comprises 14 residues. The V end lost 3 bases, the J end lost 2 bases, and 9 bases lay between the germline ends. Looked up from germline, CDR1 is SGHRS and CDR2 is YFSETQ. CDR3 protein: CASSWQGGNQPQHF. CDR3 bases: TGCGCCAGCAGCTGGCAGGGCGGCAATCAGCCCCAGCATTTT.

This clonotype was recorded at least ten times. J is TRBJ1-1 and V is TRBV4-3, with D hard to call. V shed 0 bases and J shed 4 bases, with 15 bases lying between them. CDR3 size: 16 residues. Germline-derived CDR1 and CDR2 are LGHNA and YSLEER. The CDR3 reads CASSQEGMGGGTEAFF. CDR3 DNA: TGCGCCAGCAGCCAAGAGGGGATGGGCGGAGGCACTGAAGCTTTCTTT.

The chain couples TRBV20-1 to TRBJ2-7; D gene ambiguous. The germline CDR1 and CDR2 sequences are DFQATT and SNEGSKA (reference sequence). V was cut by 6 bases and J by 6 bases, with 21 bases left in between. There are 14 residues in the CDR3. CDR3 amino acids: CSAVTSQSLSEQYF. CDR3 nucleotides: TGCAGTGCGGTGACATCCCAATCCCTTAGCGAGCAGTACTTC.

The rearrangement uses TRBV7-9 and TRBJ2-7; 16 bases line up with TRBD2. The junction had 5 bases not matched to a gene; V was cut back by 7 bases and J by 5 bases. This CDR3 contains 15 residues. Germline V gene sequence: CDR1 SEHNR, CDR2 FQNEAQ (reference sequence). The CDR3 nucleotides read TGTGCCAGCACCCCTGGGACTAGCGGGAGGGACGAGCAGTACTTC. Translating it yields CASTPGTSGRDEQYF.

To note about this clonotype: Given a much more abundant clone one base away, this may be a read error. The CDR3 is CASTQDSTDTHYF. Written as DNA, the CDR3 is TGTGCCAGCACCCAGGACAGCACAGATACGCATTATTTT. The chain uses TRBV6-1 and TRBJ2-3; a possible D gene is TRBD1 (6 bases). This CDR3 is built from 13 residues. Germline V lookup: CDR1 MNHNS, CDR2 SASEGT.

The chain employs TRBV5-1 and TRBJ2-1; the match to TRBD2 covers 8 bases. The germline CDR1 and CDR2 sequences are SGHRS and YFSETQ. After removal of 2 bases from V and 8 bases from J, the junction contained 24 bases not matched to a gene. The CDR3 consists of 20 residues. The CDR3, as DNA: TGCGCCAGCAGCTTTGGGACTAAAGTGCCTAGCGGGTCTGATTGGGATGAGCAGTTCTTC. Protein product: CASSFGTKVPSGSDWDEQFF.

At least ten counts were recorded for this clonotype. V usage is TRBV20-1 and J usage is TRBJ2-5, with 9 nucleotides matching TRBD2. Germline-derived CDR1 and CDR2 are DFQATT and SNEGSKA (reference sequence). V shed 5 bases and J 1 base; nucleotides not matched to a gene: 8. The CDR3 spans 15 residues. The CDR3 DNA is TGCAGTGCTCCACACCCGACTAGCGGCCAAGAGACCCAGTACTTC. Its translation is CSAPHPTSGQETQYF.

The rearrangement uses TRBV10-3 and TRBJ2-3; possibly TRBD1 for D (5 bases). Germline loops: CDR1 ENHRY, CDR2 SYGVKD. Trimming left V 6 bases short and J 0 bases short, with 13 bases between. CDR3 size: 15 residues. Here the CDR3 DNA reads TGTGCCATCAGCTCCCTGGGGCAGAGCACAGATACGCAGTATTTT. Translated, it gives CAISSLGQSTDTQYF.

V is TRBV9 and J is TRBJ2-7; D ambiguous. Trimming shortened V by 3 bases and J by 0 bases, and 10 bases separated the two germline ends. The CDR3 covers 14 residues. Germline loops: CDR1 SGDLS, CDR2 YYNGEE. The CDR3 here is CASSASPISYEQYF. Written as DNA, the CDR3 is TGTGCCAGCAGCGCCTCTCCGATCTCCTACGAGCAGTACTTC. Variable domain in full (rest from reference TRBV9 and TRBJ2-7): DSGVTQTPKHLITATGQRVTLRCSPRSGDLSVYWYQQSLDQGLQFLIQYYNGEERAKGNILERFSAQQFPDLHSELNLSSLELGDSALYFCASSASPISYEQYFGPGTRLTVT.

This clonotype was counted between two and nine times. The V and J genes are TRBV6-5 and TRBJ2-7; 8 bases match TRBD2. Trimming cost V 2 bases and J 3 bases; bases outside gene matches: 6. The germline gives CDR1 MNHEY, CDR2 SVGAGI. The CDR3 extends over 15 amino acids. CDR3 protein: CASSYAAGGVYEQYF. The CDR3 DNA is TGTGCCAGCAGTTACGCCGCGGGAGGAGTCTACGAGCAGTACTTC.

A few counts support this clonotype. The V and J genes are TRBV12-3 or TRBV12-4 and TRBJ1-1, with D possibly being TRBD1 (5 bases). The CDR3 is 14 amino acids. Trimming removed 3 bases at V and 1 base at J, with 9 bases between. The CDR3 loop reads CASSLYGTNTEAFF. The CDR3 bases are TGTGCCAGCAGTTTGTATGGGACGAACACTGAAGCTTTCTTT.

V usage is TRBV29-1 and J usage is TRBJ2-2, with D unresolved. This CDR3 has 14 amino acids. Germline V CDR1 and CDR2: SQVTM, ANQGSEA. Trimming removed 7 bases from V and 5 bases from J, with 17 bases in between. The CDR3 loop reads CSAAFGSTTGELFF. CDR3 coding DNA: TGCAGCGCCGCCTTCGGCAGTACGACCGGGGAGCTGTTTTTT.

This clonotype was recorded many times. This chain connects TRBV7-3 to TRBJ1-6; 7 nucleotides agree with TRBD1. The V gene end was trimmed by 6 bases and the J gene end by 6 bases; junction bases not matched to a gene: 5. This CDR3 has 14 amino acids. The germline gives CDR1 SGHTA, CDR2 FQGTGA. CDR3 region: CASRSGTVNSPLHF. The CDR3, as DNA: TGTGCCAGCAGGTCCGGGACAGTTAATTCACCCCTCCACTTT. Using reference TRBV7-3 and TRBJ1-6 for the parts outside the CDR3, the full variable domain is GAGVSQTPSNKVTEKGKYVELRCDPISGHTALYWYRQSLGQGPEFLIYFQGTGAADDSGLPNDRFFAVRPEGSVSTLKIQRTERGDSAVYLCASRSGTVNSPLHFGNGTRLTVT.

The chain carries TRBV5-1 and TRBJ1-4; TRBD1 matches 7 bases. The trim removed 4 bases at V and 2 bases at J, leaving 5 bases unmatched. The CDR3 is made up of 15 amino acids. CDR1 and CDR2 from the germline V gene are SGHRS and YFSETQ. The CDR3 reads CASSPGTVTNEKLFF. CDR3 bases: TGCGCCAGCAGCCCCGGGACAGTTACTAATGAAAAACTGTTTTTT.